This T cell receptor beta chain was documented in a study of human thymus T cells. Broader study findings: What appeared biased in thymic and blood repertoires was the usage of V and J genes. There were highly overlapping thymic repertoires among unrelated individuals, as related research reported.

Looked up from germline, CDR1 is SNHLY and CDR2 is FYNNEI. The V and J ends lost 6 bases and 4 bases respectively, with 10 bases between them. This CDR3 region has 13 residues. Resections that were taken during corrective heart surgery supplied the thymus tissue. With regard to this clone: Its cognate antigen is unknown.

The table came from immunoSEQ multiplex PCR; TCRdb's copy has only in-frame clones and leaves some out. The repertoire includes roughly 130,000 clones, more than 90% of them detected once, and around 0.025% sits in the top ten. Sequencing input: thymus tissue. The origin of this receptor is a boy in the first two years of life with a congenital heart defect but otherwise immunologically healthy. The chain employs TRBV2 and TRBJ1-3; D is possibly TRBD1 (5 bases). The CDR3 bases are TGTGCCAGCAGGCAGGGTGCCGGAAACACCATATATTTT. Translated, it gives CASRQGAGNTIYF. Looking up the rest from reference TRBV2 and TRBJ1-3 gives the full variable domain: EPEVTQTPSHQVTQMGQEVILRCVPISNHLYFYWYRQILGQKVEFLVSFYNNEISEKSEIFDDQFSVERPDGSNFTLKIRSTKLEDSAMYFCASRQGAGNTIYFGEGSWLTVV.